The 3 T cell receptor beta chains in this list originate from one sample, sequenced in a study of blood T cell repertoires in COVID-19. Clones were read by immunoSEQ multiplex PCR, and TCRdb kept only the in-frame ones, dropping some. The table includes a few hundred thousand clones, more than 70% detected once. The sample consisted of peripheral blood. The receptor source for this set is a man in his late teens or twenties who had recovered from COVID-19.

J is TRBJ1-2 and V is TRBV6-4; 11 positions match TRBD1. V lost 2 bases and J lost 2; bases outside the gene matches: 1. There are 15 residues in the CDR3. Looked up from germline, CDR1 is MRHNA and CDR2 is SNTAGT. DNA of the CDR3: TGTGCCAGCAGTGACCGGACAGGGGGCAACTATGGCTACACCTTC. This translates into CASSDRTGGNYGYTF.

The V and J genes are TRBV4-1 and TRBJ2-7; a weak D match, TRBD1 (5 bases). The CDR3 totals 13 residues. The V and J ends lost 1 base and 11 bases respectively, with 15 bases between them. CDR1 MGHRA and CDR2 YSYEKL come from the germline V gene. Here the CDR3 DNA reads TGCGCCAGCAGCCAAGCTGGCGTCCCAGGGAAGTACTTC. This translates into CASSQAGVPGKYF.

The CDR3, as DNA: TGTGCCATCAGTGAGTCCCTAGGACAGGGCAGAGGCTACACCTTC. It specifies CAISESLGQGRGYTF. The rearrangement uses TRBV10-3 and TRBJ1-2; 8 nucleotides align to TRBD1. Germline V gives CDR1 ENHRY, CDR2 SYGVKD. The CDR3 loop spans 15 amino acids. Unmatched junction bases numbered 8, after V lost 0 bases and J lost 8 bases.